What follows are 8 T cell receptor beta chains derived from one specimen sequenced in a study of blood T cell repertoires in COVID-19. Only in-frame clones appear in the TCRdb table, and some are missing; sequencing was by immunoSEQ multiplex PCR. The table has about 210,000 clones, more than 75% seen once. The specimen was peripheral blood. The source is a woman in her thirties or forties with acute or convalescent COVID-19.

The table lists this clone with a count of one. This chain uses TRBV5-1 with TRBJ2-7, with 11 bases lining up with TRBD2. The CDR3 has 14 residues. Germline CDR1 and CDR2: SGHRS and YFSETQ. J was trimmed by 6 bases and V by 5 bases; bases with no gene match: 7. CDR3 bases: TGCGCCAGCAGGCGGACTAGCGGGTCGGGCGAGCAGTACTTC. It encodes CASRRTSGSGEQYF.

The CDR3 sequence is CASSQRLTFYEQYF. The CDR3 DNA reads as TGTGCCAGCAGCCAACGCCTCACATTCTACGAGCAGTACTTC. This chain joins TRBV3-1 (or the pseudogene TRBV3-2) and TRBJ2-7; D not certain. The CDR3 is 14 residues long. From germline, CDR1 is LGHDT and CDR2 YNNKEL (reference sequence). V was clipped by 2 bases and J by 3 bases, with 11 bases between them.

The V and J genes are TRBV7-2 and TRBJ2-7; possible D gene TRBD1, 6 bases. This CDR3 spans 15 amino acids. V was clipped by 1 base and J by 2 bases, with 12 bases between them. Germline CDR1 is SGHTA and CDR2 is FQGNSA. CDR3 in DNA: TGTGCCAGCAGCTTAGTAACAGGGAGTACCTACGAGCAGTACTTC. Its translation is CASSLVTGSTYEQYF.

V and J are TRBV5-1 and TRBJ1-2; D not certain. The CDR3 is 12 amino acids. The V and J ends lost 4 bases and 2 bases respectively, with 6 bases between them. Germline V gene data show CDR1 as SGHRS and CDR2 as YFSETQ. Written as DNA, the CDR3 is TGCGCCAGCAGCCCGGAGAACTATGGCTACACCTTC. Translating it yields CASSPENYGYTF.

In DNA, the CDR3 is TGTGCCAGCAGCCCGGCAGGGTTGGGACTAGCAACCAATGAGCAGTTCTTC. It is translated as CASSPAGLGLATNEQFF. J is TRBJ2-1 and V is TRBV7-3; 9 bases match TRBD2. V shed 5 bases, J shed 6 bases, and the junction held 14 bases outside the gene matches. CDR1 and CDR2 (germline): SGHTA, FQGTGA. This CDR3 has 17 amino acids.

The chain is built from TRBV19 and TRBJ2-7; D is possibly TRBD2 (5 bases). The CDR3 sequence is 19 residues long. Trimming cost V 5 bases and J 4 bases, with 30 bases left between them. Germline CDR1 reads LNHDA; CDR2 reads SQIVND (reference sequence). In DNA form, the CDR3 reads TGTGCCAGTAGTCCTCGGGTGAGGGCGGGCTTTTTCCCCCTTTACGAGCAGTACTTC. The encoded protein is CASSPRVRAGFFPLYEQYF.

J is TRBJ2-7 and V is TRBV7-2; D might be TRBD2 (6 bases). The CDR3 has 14 residues. Germline assignment: CDR1 SGHTA and CDR2 FQGNSA. V lost 9 bases, J lost 0 bases, and 15 bases lay in between. The CDR3 spells CASNLGTGSYEQYF. In DNA, the CDR3 is TGTGCCAGTAACTTGGGGACTGGCTCCTACGAGCAGTACTTC.

The rearrangement links TRBV27 to TRBJ1-6; 8 bases match TRBD1. Germline V lookup: CDR1 MNHEY, CDR2 SMNVEV (reference sequence). V shed 5 bases, J shed 8 bases, and the junction held 11 bases outside the gene matches. The CDR3 is made up of 16 amino acids. In DNA, the CDR3 is TGTGCCAGCAGTCCACGCCCTGACAGGGGCGATTCACCCCTCCACTTT. Its translation is CASSPRPDRGDSPLHF.